This T cell receptor (beta chain) is from a study of blood T cell repertoires in COVID-19. For the study at large: Italy, Spain and the United States were the sources of the convalescent and acute COVID-19 samples. The cDNA or gDNA used as material had been derived from T cells, B-cell-depleted T cells, or PBMCs.

The V and J ends lost 5 bases and 5 bases respectively, with 15 bases between them. Germline V gene sequence: CDR1 MNHEY, CDR2 SVGAGI. The CDR3 has 14 amino acids. Original methodology: It was from reference gene primer amplification that nucleated cell counts were estimated. Generated by immunoSEQ multiplex PCR, the TCRdb table keeps only in-frame clones and is missing some. The DNA was the basis for D and trimming; V, J and clone size are from that table. The sample consists of about 300,000 clones, 70% to 90% of them appearing once. This sequence originates from a man in his late teens or twenties who had recovered from COVID-19. The specimen was peripheral blood. The chain carries TRBV6-5 and TRBJ1-1, with D perhaps matching TRBD1 (5 bases). The CDR3 sequence is CASSRRGGGTEAFF. CDR3 DNA sequence: TGTGCCAGCAGTCGACGTGGGGGGGGGACTGAAGCTTTCTTT.